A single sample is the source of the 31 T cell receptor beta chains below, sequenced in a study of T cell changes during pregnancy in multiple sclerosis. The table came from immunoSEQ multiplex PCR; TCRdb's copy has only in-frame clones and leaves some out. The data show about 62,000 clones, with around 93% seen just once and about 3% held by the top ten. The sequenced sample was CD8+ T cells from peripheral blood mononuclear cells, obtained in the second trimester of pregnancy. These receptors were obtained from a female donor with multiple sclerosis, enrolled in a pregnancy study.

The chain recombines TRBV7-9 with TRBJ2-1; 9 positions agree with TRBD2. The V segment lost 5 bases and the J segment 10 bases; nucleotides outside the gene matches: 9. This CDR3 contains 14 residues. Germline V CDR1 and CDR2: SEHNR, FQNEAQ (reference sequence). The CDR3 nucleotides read TGTGCCAGCAGCCCGCCTACTAGCGGGCGCGAGCAGTTCTTC. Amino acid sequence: CASSPPTSGREQFF.

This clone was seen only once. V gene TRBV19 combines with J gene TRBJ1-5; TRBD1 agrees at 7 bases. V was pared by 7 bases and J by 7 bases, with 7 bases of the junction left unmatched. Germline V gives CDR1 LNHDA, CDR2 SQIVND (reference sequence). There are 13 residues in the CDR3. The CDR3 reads CASTLTGTQPQHF. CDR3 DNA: TGTGCCAGTACCTTGACAGGGACCCAGCCCCAGCATTTT.

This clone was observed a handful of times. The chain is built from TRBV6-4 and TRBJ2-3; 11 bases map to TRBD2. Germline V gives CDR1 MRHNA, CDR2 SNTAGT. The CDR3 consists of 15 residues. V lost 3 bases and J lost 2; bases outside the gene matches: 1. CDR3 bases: TGTGCCAGCAGTGAACTAGCGGGAGCCACAGATACGCAGTATTTT. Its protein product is CASSELAGATDTQYF.

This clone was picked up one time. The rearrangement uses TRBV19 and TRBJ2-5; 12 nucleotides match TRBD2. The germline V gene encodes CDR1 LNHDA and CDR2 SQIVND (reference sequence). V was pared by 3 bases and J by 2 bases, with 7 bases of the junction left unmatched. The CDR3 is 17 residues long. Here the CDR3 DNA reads TGTGCCAGTAGTATCGGTCGACTAGCGGGAGCACAAGAGACCCAGTACTTC. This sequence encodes CASSIGRLAGAQETQYF.

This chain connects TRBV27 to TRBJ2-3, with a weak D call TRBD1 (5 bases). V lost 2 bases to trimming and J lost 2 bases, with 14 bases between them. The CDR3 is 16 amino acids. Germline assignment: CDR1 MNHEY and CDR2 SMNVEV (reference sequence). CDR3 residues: CASSLGAVLVTDTQYF. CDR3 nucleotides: TGTGCCAGCAGTTTAGGGGCTGTGTTGGTCACAGATACGCAGTATTTT.

The CDR3 DNA reads TGTGCCAGCAGCCCCGGGACAACTAGCACAGATACGCAGTATTTT. It specifies CASSPGTTSTDTQYF. The J gene is TRBJ2-3, the V gene TRBV7-9; maybe TRBD1 (6 bases). Trimming shortened V by 5 bases and J by 0 bases, and 12 bases separated the two germline ends. CDR3 length: 15 residues. CDR1 and CDR2 from the germline V gene are SEHNR and FQNEAQ (reference sequence).

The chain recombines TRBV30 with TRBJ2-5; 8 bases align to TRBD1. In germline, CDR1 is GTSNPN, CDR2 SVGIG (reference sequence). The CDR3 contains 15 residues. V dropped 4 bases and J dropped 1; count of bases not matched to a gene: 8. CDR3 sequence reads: CAWMEIRGPQETQYF. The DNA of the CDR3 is TGTGCCTGGATGGAAATCAGGGGGCCCCAAGAGACCCAGTACTTC.

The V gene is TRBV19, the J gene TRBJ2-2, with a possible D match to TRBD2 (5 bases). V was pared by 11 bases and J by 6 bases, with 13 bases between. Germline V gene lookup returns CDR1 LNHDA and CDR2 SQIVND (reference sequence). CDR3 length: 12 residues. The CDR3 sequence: CAYNPGSGELFF. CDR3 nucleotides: TGTGCCTATAACCCGGGGTCCGGGGAGCTGTTTTTT.

CDR3 nucleotides: TGCACCAGCTCCGCGAGCGGGAGCTCCTACAATGAGCAGTTCTTC. Its translation is CTSSASGSSYNEQFF. V gene TRBV1 combines with J gene TRBJ2-1; TRBD2 is the table's D call and was not checked against the DNA. TRBV1 is reported as a pseudogene. This CDR3 is built from 15 residues.

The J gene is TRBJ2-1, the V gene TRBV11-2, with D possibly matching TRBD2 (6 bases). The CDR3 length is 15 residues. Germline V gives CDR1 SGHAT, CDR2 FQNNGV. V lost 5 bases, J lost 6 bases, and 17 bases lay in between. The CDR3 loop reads CASSPQAGRGNEQFF. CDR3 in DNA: TGTGCCAGCAGCCCCCAAGCCGGGAGAGGCAATGAGCAGTTCTTC.

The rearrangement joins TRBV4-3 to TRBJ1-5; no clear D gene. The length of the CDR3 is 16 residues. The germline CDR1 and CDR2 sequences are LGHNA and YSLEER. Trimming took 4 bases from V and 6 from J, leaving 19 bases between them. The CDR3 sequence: CASSPSYAGRSQPQHF. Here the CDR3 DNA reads TGCGCCAGCAGCCCATCTTACGCCGGGAGGAGTCAGCCCCAGCATTTT.

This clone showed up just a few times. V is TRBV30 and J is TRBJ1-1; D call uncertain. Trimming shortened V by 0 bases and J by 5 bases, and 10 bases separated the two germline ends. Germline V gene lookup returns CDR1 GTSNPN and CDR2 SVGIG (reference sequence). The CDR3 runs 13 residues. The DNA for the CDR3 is TGTGCCTGGAGTGTGGGCCTTTGGACTGAAGCTTTCTTT. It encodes CAWSVGLWTEAFF.

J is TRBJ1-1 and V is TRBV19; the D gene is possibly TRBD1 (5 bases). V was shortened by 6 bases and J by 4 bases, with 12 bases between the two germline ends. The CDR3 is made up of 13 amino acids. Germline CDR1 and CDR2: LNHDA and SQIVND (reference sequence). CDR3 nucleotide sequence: TGTGCCAGTAGGACCGGGGGATTCACTGAAGCTTTCTTT. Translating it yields CASRTGGFTEAFF.

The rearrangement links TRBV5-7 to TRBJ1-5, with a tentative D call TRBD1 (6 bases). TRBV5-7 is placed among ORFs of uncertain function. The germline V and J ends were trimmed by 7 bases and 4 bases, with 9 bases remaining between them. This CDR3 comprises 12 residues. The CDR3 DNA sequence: TGTGCCAGCGGACAGTCAAATCAGCCCCAGCATTTT. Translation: CASGQSNQPQHF.

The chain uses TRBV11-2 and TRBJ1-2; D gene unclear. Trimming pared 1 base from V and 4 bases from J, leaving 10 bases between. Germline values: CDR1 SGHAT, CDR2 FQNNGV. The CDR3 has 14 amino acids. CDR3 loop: CASSLVPGSYGYTF. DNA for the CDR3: TGTGCCAGCAGCTTAGTGCCCGGGAGCTATGGCTACACCTTC.

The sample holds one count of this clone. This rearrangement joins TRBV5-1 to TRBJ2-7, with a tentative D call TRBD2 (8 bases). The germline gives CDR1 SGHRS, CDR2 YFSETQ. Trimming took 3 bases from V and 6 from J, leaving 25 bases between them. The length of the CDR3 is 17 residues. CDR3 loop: CASSSPGGGAMVGEQYF. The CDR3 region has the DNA TGCGCCAGCAGCTCCCCGGGAGGGGGCGCGATGGTCGGCGAGCAGTACTTC.

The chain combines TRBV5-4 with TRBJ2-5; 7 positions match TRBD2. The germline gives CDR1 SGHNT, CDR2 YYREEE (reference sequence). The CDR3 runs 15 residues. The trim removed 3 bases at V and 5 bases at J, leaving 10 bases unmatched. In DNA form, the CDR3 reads TGTGCCAGCAGCTCTGACGGACTAGAGGGGGAGACCCAGTACTTC. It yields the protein CASSSDGLEGETQYF. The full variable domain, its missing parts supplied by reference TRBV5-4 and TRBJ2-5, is ETGVTQSPTHLIKTRGQQVTLRCSSQSGHNTVSWYQQALGQGPQFIFQYYREEENGRGNFPPRFSGLQFPNYSSELNVNALELDDSALYLCASSSDGLEGETQYFGPGTRLLVL.

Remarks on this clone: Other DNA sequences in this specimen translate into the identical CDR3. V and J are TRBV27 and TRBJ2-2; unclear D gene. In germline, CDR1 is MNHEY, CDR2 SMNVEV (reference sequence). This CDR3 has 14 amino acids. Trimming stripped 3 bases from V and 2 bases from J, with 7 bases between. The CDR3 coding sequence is TGTGCCAGCAGTTTGGCTCGTAACACCGGGGAGCTGTTTTTT. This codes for CASSLARNTGELFF.

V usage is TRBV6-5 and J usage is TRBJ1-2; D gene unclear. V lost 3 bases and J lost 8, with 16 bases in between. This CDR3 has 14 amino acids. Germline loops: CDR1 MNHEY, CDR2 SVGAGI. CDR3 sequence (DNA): TGTGCCAGCAGTTATTACCGGGATAAGCAGGGCTACACCTTC. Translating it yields CASSYYRDKQGYTF.

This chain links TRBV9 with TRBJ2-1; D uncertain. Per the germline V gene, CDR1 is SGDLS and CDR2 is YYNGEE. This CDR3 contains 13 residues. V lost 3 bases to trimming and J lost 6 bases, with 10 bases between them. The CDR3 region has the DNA TGTGCCAGCAGCGCCCCCTCTAGCAATGAGCAGTTCTTC. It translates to CASSAPSSNEQFF.

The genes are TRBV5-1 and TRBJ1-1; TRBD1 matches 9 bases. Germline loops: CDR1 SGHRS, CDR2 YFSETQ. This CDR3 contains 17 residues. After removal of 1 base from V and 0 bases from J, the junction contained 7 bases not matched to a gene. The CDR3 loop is CASSLRGQGRVNTEAFF. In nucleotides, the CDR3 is TGCGCCAGCAGCTTGCGTGGACAGGGGAGAGTGAACACTGAAGCTTTCTTT.

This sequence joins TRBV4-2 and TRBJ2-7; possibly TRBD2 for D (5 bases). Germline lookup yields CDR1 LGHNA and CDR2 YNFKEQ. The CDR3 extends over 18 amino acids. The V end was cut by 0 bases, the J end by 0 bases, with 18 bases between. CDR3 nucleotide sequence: TGTGCCAGCAGCCAAGATAAAATTCGGCGGACTGGCTCCTACGAGCAGTACTTC. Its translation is CASSQDKIRRTGSYEQYF.

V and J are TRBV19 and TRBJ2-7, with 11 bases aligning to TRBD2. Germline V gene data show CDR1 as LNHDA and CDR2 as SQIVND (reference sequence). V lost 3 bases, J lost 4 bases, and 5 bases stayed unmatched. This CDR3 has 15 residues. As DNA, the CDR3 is TGTGCCAGTAGTATTACTAGCGGGAGTGGGTACGAGCAGTACTTC. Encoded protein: CASSITSGSGYEQYF. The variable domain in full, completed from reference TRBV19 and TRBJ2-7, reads DGGITQSPKYLFRKEGQNVTLSCEQNLNHDAMYWYRQDPGQGLRLIYYSQIVNDFQKGDIAEGYSVSREKKESFPLTVTSAQKNPTAFYLCASSITSGSGYEQYFGPGTRLTVT.

CDR3 sequence reads: CACTPGGGTETQYF. CDR3 nucleotides: TGTGCCTGCACCCCAGGGGGCGGGACGGAGACCCAGTACTTC. This chain connects TRBV28 to TRBJ2-5, with TRBD1 matching over 8 bases. V lost 11 bases, J lost 5 bases, and 13 bases stayed unmatched. Germline CDR1 and CDR2: MDHEN and SYDVKM. The CDR3 length is 14 residues.

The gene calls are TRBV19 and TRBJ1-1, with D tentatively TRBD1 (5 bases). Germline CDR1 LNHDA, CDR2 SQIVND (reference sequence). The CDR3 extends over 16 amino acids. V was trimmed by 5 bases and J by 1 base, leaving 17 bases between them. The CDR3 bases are TGTGCCAGTAGTCGGGGGAATCGACAGCCGAACACTGAAGCTTTCTTT. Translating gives CASSRGNRQPNTEAFF.

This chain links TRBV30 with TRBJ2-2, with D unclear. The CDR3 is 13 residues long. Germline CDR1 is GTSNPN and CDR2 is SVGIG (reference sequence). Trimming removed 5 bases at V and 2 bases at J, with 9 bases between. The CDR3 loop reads CAWGELNTGELFF. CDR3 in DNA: TGTGCCTGGGGAGAACTTAACACCGGGGAGCTGTTTTTT.

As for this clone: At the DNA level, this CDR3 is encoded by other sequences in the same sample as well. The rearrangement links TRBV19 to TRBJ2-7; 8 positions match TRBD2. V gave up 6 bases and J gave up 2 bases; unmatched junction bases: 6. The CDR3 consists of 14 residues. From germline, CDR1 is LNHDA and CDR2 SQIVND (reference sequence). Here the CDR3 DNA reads TGTGCCAGTAGCCTGACGGGAGGGGCCTACGAGCAGTACTTC. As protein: CASSLTGGAYEQYF. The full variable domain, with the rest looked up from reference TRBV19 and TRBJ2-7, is DGGITQSPKYLFRKEGQNVTLSCEQNLNHDAMYWYRQDPGQGLRLIYYSQIVNDFQKGDIAEGYSVSREKKESFPLTVTSAQKNPTAFYLCASSLTGGAYEQYFGPGTRLTVT.

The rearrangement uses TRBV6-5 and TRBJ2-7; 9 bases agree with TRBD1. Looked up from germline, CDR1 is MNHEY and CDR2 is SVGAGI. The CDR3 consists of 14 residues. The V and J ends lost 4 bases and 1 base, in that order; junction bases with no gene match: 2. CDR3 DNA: TGTGCCAGCAGTTCGGGACAGGGTTCCTACGAGCAGTACTTC. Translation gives CASSSGQGSYEQYF.

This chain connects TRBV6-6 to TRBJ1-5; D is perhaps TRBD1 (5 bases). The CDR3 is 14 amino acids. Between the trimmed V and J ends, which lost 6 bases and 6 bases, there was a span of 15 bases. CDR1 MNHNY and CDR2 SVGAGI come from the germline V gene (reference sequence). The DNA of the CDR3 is TGTGCCAGCAGACCTCTTCACAGGAGTCAGCCCCAGCATTTT. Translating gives CASRPLHRSQPQHF.

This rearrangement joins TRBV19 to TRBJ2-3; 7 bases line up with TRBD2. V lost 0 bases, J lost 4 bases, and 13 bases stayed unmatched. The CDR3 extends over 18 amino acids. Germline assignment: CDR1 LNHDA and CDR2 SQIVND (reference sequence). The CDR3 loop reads CASSIEMWREKGADTQYF. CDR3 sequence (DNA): TGTGCCAGTAGTATAGAGATGTGGCGGGAGAAAGGCGCAGATACGCAGTATTTT.

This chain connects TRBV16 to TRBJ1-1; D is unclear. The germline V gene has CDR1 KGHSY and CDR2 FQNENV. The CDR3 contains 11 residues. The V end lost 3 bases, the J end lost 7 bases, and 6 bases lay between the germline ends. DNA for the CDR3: TGTGCCAGCAGCCACCGACATGAAGCTTTCTTT. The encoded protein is CASSHRHEAFF.